The sequence of this T cell receptor (beta chain) was determined in a study of T cell responses to AZD1222 COVID-19 vaccine. The protocol was immunoSEQ multiplex PCR, while the TCRdb copy is restricted to in-frame clones and leaves out a portion. The table lists 250,000 to 300,000 clones, approximately 94% of them singletons. In germline, CDR1 is SNHLY, CDR2 FYNNEI. The CDR3 extends over 15 amino acids. Trimming took off 8 bases at V and 0 bases at J, with 11 bases between the two ends. This clonotype originated in an adult who received the AZD1222 COVID-19 vaccine. Sample: peripheral blood, taken 28 days after the second AZD1222 dose. This rearrangement joins TRBV2 to TRBJ2-6; D not certain. In DNA, the CDR3 is TGTGCCAGCTCCCGGCCGATCTCTGGGGCCAACGTCCTGACTTTC. Translating it yields CASSRPISGANVLTF. The full variable domain, in which reference TRBV2 and TRBJ2-6 provide the parts outside the CDR3, is EPEVTQTPSHQVTQMGQEVILRCVPISNHLYFYWYRQILGQKVEFLVSFYNNEISEKSEIFDDQFSVERPDGSNFTLKIRSTKLEDSAMYFCASSRPISGANVLTFGAGSRLTVL.